Listed below are T cell receptor beta chains from one sample, sequenced in a study of blood T cells in healthy people across ages. One entry per CDR3 protein results from TCRdb running MiXCR on the 5' RACE reads. This sample has 1.5 million to 2 million distinct CDR3 sequences, with more than 35% found just once. Sequenced sample: blood. These receptors were taken from a human donor in good health. The conserved cysteine and the conserved F or W are not part of the CDR3 here.

V gene,J gene,CDR3 protein
TRBV28,TRBJ2-1,ASSLDVKGDEQF
TRBV4-3,TRBJ2-7,ASSQEDFFSYEQY
TRBV20-1,TRBJ2-1,SAKTSGGPLANYNEQF
TRBV20-1,TRBJ2-1,GVESSYNEQF
TRBV28,TRBJ1-1,ASSRRRSGPF
TRBV7-9,TRBJ2-5,ASSSNRLALETQY
TRBV28,TRBJ2-5,ASTKAGETQY
TRBV4-1,-,ASSTRGTFDEQY
TRBV20-1,TRBJ2-1,SARDLGTHGSNEQF
TRBV3-1,TRBJ1-2,ASSQVDGDGYT
TRBV5-1,TRBJ1-1,ASSLGAAEVTETF
TRBV20-1,-,RWDRGGYEQY
TRBV28,TRBJ1-2,ASSYLGGPSGYT
TRBV7-7,TRBJ1-2,ASSRLQGIDYGYT